Listed below are T cell receptor beta chains from one sample, sequenced in a study of T-cell reconstitution after alpha-beta-depleted transplantation in children. Via MiXCR, TCRdb re-called the PCR reads, giving one row per CDR3 protein. The table records 450,000 to 600,000 distinct CDR3 sequences, about 17% of them present only once. Source: PBMCs from the stem cell graft donor, taken from the stem cell graft. The source is a human donor who donated a stem cell graft to a child with acute lymphoblastic leukemia. Both conserved end residues are part of each CDR3. The D gene is left open where the match is weak. Clone size appears in some rows only: once, few, many, or a class for an expanded clone.

J	V	size	D	CDR3	DNA
TRBJ2-1	TRBV5-1	few	-	CASSLVSGRYDEQFF	TGCGCCAGCAGCTTGGTATCCGGGAGATATGATGAGCAGTTCTTC
TRBJ1-5	TRBV6-1	-	TRBD1	CASWSRGRAYSNQPQHF	TGTGCCAGCTGGTCCAGGGGGAGAGCTTATAGCAATCAGCCCCAGCATTTT
TRBJ2-7	TRBV20-1	-	TRBD1	CSATTGVSLEQYF	TGCAGTGCTACGACAGGGGTCTCTCTCGAGCAGTACTTC
TRBJ2-7	TRBV29-1	few	TRBD2	CSVILASYEQYF	TGCAGCGTCATACTAGCGTCCTACGAGCAGTACTTC
TRBJ1-2	TRBV5-6	-	-	CASSLWGPYGYTF	TGTGCCAGCAGCTTGTGGGGACCCTATGGCTACACCTTC
TRBJ2-1	TRBV9	-	-	CASSFGGLAVYPSSYNEQFF	TGTGCCAGCAGCTTTGGGGGGCTAGCGGTATACCCTAGCTCCTACAATGAGCAGTTCTTC
TRBJ2-5	TRBV29-1	-	TRBD2	CSAGGKAVEETQYF	TGCAGCGCCGGGGGGAAGGCGGTAGAAGAGACCCAGTACTTC
TRBJ2-7	TRBV28	-	-	CATREGASYEQYF	TGTGCCACAAGGGAGGGGGCCTCCTACGAGCAGTACTTC
TRBJ1-2	TRBV7-9	-	-	CASSPDSDGYTF	TGTGCCAGCAGCCCGGACAGCGATGGCTACACCTTC
TRBJ2-7	TRBV12-3/TRBV12-4	few	-	CASSGPAEGSYEQYF	TGTGCCAGCAGTGGGCCGGCGGAGGGCTCCTACGAGCAGTACTTC
TRBJ2-7	TRBV6-5	few	-	CASSYSKRAAGEQYF	TGTGCCAGCAGTTACTCGAAAAGAGCGGCCGGGGAGCAGTACTTC
TRBJ2-2	TRBV9	-	-	CASSVEVGAGTGELFF	TGTGCCAGCAGCGTAGAGGTGGGGGCGGGAACCGGGGAGCTGTTTTTT
TRBJ2-3	TRBV4-1	-	TRBD2	CASRDRLAADTRYF	TGCGCCAGCAGGGACAGACTAGCGGCAGATACGCGGTATTTT
TRBJ2-3	TRBV7-9	-	TRBD2	CASSFSNAGGHEDTQYF	TGTGCCAGCAGCTTCAGTAACGCGGGGGGGCACGAGGATACGCAGTATTTT
TRBJ2-7	TRBV7-2	many	-	CASSLGSGLRRYEQYF	TGTGCCAGCAGCTTAGGAAGCGGCCTCAGGAGGTACGAGCAGTACTTC
TRBJ1-1	TRBV29-1	-	-	CSVPVLNTEAFF	TGCAGCGTTCCAGTCTTGAACACTGAAGCTTTCTTT